The rows below give T cell receptor beta chains drawn from one sample of a study of cytotoxic CD8 clonotypes in ibrutinib-treated CLL. Only in-frame clones appear in the TCRdb table, and some are missing; sequencing was by immunoSEQ multiplex PCR. The sample yields 100,000 to 150,000 clones, 80% to 90% seen once. The sample consisted of PBMCs, taken after 24 months of ibrutinib treatment. The receptors shown here come from a human donor with chronic lymphocytic leukemia. CDR3s include the opening cysteine and the closing phenylalanine or tryptophan. D genes are given only for firm matches. Only part of the rows carry a size: once, few, many, or a class if the clone is expanded.

TRBJ2-3 NA NA TRBV5-1 TGCGCCAGCAGCCCCAGACCAGAGGCAGATACGCAGTATTTT CASSPRPEADTQYF
TRBJ2-3 NA TRBD1 TRBV19 TGTGCCAGTAGTATCGGACAGGGGGCGGGAGATACGCAGTATTTT CASSIGQGAGDTQYF
TRBJ1-1 NA TRBD1 TRBV7-2 TGTGCCAGCAGCTTAGGGACAGGGCCGAACACTGAAGCTTTCTTT CASSLGTGPNTEAFF
TRBJ1-2 few NA TRBV19 TGTGCCAGTAGTATATTCCCCGGGACGACGGAGGGAGGCTACACCTTC CASSIFPGTTEGGYTF
TRBJ2-1 NA NA TRBV6-5 TGTGCCAGCAGTTACTCGTCGGGGTATGAGCAGTTCTTC CASSYSSGYEQFF
TRBJ1-5 NA NA TRBV28 TGTGCCAGCAGTTTAAACAGCCAGCATTTT CASSLNSQHF
TRBJ2-3 NA NA TRBV14 TGTGCCAGCGCAATTTCCGCGGTTGTCGATACGCAGTATTTT CASAISAVVDTQYF
TRBJ1-6 NA NA TRBV19 TGTGCCAGTAGTAGAGAAACCGGGGCCCGCTTTGGACCCCTCCACTTT CASSRETGARFGPLHF
TRBJ2-1 NA NA TRBV5-1 TGCGCCAGCAGCTCACAGTCCAATGAGCAGTTCTTC CASSSQSNEQFF
TRBJ2-1 NA NA TRBV13 TGTGCCAGCAGCCCAAGTCCCGGGACCTCCTACAATGAGCAGTTCTTC CASSPSPGTSYNEQFF
TRBJ1-1 NA NA TRBV7-2 TGTGCCAGCAGCTCGGGGCGGGGGAACACTGAAGCTTTCTTT CASSSGRGNTEAFF